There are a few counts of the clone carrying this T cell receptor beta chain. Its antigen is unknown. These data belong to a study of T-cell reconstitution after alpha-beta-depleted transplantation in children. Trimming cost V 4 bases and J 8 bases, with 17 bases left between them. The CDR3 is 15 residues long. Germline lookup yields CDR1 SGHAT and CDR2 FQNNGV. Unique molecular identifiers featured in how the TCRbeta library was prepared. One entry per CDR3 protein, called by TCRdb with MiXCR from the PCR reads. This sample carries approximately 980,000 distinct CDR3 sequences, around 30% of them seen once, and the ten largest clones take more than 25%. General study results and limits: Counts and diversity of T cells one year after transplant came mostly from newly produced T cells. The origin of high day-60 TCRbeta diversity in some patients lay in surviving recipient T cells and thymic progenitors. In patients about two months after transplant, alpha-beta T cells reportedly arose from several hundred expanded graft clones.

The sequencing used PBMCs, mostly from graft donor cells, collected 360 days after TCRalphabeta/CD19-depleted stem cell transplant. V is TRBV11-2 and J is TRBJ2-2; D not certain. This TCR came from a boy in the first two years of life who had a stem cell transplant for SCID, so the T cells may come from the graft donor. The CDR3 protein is CASSYEFLLGGELFF. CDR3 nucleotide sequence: TGTGCCAGCAGCTACGAGTTCCTCTTGGGGGGGGAGCTGTTTTTT.